This T cell receptor (beta chain) stems from a study of cytomegalovirus exposure and HLA in healthy donors. Whole-study context: The early release's HLA-typed donors yielded 80 million to 95 million unique TCRs.

The PCR made use of 60 Vbeta and 13 Jbeta primers. TCRdb's table, derived via immunoSEQ multiplex PCR, lists solely in-frame clones and lacks some. Seen here are over 70,000 clones, 80% observed once, and the top ten hold around 2%. At collection, donors were nominally healthy, but unrecorded immune exposures were probable. V lost 5 bases to trimming and J lost 7 bases, with 9 bases between them. The V gene's germline CDR1 is SGHVS and CDR2 FNYEAQ. The CDR3 covers 12 residues. Sequencing was performed on PBMCs. This sequence originates from a young man in good health and CMV-seronegative. This chain uses TRBV7-6 with TRBJ1-5; D unclear. The CDR3 spells CASSGGGQPQHF. The CDR3 region has the DNA TGTGCCAGCAGCGGAGGAGGCCAGCCCCAGCATTTT.